The rows below give T cell receptor beta chains drawn from one sample of a study of blood T cells in healthy people across ages. One entry per CDR3 protein results from TCRdb running MiXCR on the 5' RACE reads. The sample carries about a million distinct CDR3 sequences, 51% recorded once. The sequenced sample was blood. The receptor set was obtained from a woman aged 60-75 years in good health. CDR3s include the opening cysteine and the closing phenylalanine or tryptophan.

j_call	v_call	cdr3_aa
TRBJ2-1	TRBV6-5	CASRETGYNEQFF
TRBJ2-1	TRBV29-1	CSVDGSPLQYEQFF
TRBJ2-6	TRBV9	CASSAGIGGANVLTF
TRBJ2-3	TRBV5-6	CASSLAPSGSRDTQYF
TRBJ1-1	TRBV3-1	CASSQVGHNTEAFF
TRBJ2-7	TRBV20-1	CSAQGQPNPYEQYF
TRBJ1-4	TRBV3-1	CARSPGRNNEKLFF
TRBJ2-5	TRBV18	CASIGTVQETQYF
TRBJ2-1	TRBV28	CASTPGQGYNEQFF
TRBJ2-7	TRBV18	CASSVRGDYEQYF
TRBJ2-3	TRBV29-1	CSVEGTGDTQYF
TRBJ2-1	TRBV29-1	CSVGTSGRNEQFF
TRBJ2-7	TRBV21-1	CASSEGGLDSPYEQYF
TRBJ2-5	TRBV30	CAWSRLEGETQYF
TRBJ2-2	TRBV29-1	CSVERNRGITGELFF
TRBJ2-1	TRBV11-2	CASSLETRRVNEQFF
TRBJ2-5	TRBV5-5	CASNRQDIQETQYF
TRBJ2-5	TRBV20-1	CSARENGAGIQETQYF
-	TRBV7-9	CASSFAGGADEQYF
TRBJ2-3	TRBV20-1	CSEGGSHTDTQYF
TRBJ2-6	TRBV27	CASSRSPGANVLTF
TRBJ2-1	TRBV11-2	CASSQNLAGQFGDEQFF